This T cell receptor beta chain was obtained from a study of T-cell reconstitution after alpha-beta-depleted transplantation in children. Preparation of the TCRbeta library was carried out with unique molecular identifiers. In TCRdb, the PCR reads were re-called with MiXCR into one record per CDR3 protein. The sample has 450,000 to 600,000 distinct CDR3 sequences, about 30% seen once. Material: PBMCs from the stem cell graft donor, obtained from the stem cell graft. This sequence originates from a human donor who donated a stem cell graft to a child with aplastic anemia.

The CDR3 region has the DNA TGTGCCAGCACCCAAGGTGGATACACCGGTGCACTCGGCTACACCTTC. As protein: CASTQGGYTGALGYTF. The rearrangement joins TRBV12-3 or TRBV12-4 to TRBJ1-2, with unresolved D. The CDR3 runs to 16 residues. V lost 7 bases and J 8 bases, leaving 26 bases between the germline ends.